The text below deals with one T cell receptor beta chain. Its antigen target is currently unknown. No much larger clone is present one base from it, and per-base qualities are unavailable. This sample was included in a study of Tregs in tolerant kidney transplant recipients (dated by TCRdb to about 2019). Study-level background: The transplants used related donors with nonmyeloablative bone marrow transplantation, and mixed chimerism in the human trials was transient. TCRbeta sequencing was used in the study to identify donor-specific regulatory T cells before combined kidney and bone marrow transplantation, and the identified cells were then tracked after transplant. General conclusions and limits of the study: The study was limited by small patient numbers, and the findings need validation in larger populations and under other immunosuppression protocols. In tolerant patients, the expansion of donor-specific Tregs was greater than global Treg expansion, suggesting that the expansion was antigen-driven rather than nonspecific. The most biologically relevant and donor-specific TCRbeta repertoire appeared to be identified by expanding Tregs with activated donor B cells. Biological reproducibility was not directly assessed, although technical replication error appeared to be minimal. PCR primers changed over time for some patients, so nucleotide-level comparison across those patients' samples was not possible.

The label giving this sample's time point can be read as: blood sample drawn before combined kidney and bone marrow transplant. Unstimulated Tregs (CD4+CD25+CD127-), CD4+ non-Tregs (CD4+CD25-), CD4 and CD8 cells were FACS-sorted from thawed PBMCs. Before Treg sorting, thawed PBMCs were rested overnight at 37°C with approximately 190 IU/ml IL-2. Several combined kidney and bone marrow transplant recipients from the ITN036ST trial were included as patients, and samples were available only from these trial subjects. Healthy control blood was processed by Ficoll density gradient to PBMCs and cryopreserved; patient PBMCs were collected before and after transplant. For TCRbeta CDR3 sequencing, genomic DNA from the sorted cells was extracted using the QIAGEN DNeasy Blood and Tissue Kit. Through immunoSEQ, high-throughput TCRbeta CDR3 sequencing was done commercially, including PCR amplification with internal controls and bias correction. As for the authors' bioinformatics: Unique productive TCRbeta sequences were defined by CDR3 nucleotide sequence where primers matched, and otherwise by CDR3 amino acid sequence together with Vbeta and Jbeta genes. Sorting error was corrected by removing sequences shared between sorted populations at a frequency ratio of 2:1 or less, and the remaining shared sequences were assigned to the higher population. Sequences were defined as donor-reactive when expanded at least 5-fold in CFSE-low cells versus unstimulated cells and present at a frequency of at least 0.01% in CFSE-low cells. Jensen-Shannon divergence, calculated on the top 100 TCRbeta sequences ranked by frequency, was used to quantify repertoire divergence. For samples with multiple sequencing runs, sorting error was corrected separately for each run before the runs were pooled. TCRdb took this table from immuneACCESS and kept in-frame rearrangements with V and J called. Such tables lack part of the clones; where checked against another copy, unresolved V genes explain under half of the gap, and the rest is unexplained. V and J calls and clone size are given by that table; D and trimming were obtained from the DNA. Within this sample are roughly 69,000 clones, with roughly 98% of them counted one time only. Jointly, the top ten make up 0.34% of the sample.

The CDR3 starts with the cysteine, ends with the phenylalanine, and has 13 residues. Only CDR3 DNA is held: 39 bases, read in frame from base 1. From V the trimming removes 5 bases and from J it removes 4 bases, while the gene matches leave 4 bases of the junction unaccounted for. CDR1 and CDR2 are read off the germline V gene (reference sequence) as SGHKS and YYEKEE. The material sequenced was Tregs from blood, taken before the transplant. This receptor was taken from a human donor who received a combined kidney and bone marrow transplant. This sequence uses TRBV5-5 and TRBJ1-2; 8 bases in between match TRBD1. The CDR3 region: CASSSTGGYGYTF. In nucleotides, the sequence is TGTGCCAGCAGTTCCACAGGGGGCTATGGCTACACCTTC.